The clone carrying this TCR beta chain appeared a single time. Its antigen is not known. This sample was included in a study of cytomegalovirus exposure and HLA in healthy donors. Points from the study as a whole: There were 164 TCR beta chains listed as cytomegalovirus-associated.

Profiled with immunoSEQ multiplex PCR; TCRdb holds only in-frame clones, not every one. The table records just over 65,000 clones, around 97% of them present only once. J gave up 0 bases and V 4 bases, and 9 bases lay outside the gene matches. CDR1 is SGHTA, CDR2 FQGNSA, per germline. The CDR3 has 17 residues. The origin of this receptor is a young woman in good health and CMV-seropositive. What was sequenced was PBMCs. The chain is built from TRBV7-2 and TRBJ2-1; 7 bases are shared with TRBD2. CDR3 coding DNA: TGTGCCAGCAGCTCCACCCTACTAGCGAGCTCCTACAATGAGCAGTTCTTC. Protein product: CASSSTLLASSYNEQFF.